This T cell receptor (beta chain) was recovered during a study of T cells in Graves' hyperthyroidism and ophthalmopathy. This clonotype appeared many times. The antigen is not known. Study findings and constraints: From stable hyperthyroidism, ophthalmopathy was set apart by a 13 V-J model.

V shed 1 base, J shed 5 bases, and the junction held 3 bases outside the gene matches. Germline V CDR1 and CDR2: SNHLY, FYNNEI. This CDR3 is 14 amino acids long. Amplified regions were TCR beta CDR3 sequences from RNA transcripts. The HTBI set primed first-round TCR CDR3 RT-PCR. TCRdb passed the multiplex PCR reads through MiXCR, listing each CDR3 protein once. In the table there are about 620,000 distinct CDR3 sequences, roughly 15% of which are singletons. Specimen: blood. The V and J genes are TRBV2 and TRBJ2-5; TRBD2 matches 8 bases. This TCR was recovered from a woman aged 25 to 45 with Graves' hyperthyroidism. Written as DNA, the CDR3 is TGTGCCAGCAGTGAAGTCCCGGGAGGGGAGACCCAGTACTTC. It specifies CASSEVPGGETQYF.